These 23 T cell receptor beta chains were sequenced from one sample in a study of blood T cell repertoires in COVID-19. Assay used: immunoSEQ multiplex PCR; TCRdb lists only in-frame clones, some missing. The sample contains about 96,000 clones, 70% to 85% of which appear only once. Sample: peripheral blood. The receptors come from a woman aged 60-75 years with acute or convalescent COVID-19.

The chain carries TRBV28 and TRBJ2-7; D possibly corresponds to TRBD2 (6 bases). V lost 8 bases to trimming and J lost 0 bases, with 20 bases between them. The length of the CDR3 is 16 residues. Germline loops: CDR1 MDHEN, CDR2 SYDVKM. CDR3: CASRLDGTRSSYEQYF. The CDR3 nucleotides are TGTGCCAGCCGATTGGACGGGACTCGGAGCTCCTACGAGCAGTACTTC.

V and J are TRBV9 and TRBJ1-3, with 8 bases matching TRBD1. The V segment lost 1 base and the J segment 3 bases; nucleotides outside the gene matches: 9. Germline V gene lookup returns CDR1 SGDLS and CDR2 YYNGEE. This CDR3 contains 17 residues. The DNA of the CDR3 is TGTGCCAGCAGCGTAAGTGGACAAGGACAGGGTGGAAACACCATATATTTT. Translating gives CASSVSGQGQGGNTIYF. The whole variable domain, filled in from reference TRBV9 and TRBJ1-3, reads DSGVTQTPKHLITATGQRVTLRCSPRSGDLSVYWYQQSLDQGLQFLIQYYNGEERAKGNILERFSAQQFPDLHSELNLSSLELGDSALYFCASSVSGQGQGGNTIYFGEGSWLTVV.

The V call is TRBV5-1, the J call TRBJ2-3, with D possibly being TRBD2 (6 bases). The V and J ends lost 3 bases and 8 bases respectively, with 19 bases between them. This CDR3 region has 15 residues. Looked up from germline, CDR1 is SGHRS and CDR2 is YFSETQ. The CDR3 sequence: CASSSDGGAPFTQYF. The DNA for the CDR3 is TGCGCCAGCAGCTCCGACGGCGGGGCCCCTTTTACGCAGTATTTT.

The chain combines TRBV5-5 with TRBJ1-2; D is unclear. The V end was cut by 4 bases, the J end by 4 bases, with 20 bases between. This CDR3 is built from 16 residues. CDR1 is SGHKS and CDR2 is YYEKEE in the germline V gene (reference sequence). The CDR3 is CASSAPRSTEFYGYTF. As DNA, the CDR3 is TGTGCCAGCAGCGCTCCACGAAGCACTGAATTCTATGGCTACACCTTC.

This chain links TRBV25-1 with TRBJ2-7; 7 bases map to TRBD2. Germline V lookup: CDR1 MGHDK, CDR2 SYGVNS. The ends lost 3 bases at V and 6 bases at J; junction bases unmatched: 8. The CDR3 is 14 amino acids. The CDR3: CASSDLVGGGEQYF. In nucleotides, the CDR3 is TGTGCCAGCAGTGACCTCGTGGGGGGGGGCGAGCAGTACTTC.

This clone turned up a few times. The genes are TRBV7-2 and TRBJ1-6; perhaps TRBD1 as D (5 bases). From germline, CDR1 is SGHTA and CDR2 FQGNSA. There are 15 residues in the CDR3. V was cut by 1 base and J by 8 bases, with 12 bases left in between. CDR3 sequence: CASSLVQGLDSPLHF. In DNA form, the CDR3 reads TGTGCCAGCAGCTTAGTCCAGGGTTTAGATTCACCCCTCCACTTT.

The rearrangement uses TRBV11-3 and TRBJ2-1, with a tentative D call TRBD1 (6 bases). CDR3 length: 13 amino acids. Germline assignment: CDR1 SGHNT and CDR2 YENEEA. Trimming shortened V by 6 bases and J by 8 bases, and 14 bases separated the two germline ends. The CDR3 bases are TGTGCCAGCAGGCCAGGGGAGTCGGATGAGCAGTTCTTC. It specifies CASRPGESDEQFF.

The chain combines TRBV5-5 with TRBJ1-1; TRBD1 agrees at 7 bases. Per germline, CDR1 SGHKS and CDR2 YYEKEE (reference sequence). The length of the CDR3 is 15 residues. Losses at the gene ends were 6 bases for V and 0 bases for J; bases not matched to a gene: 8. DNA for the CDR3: TGTGCCAGCATTTCAGGACAGGCAATGAACACTGAAGCTTTCTTT. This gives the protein CASISGQAMNTEAFF. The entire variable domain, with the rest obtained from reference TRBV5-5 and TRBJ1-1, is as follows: DAGVTQSPTHLIKTRGQQVTLRCSPISGHKSVSWYQQVLGQGPQFIFQYYEKEERGRGNFPDRFSARQFPNYSSELNVNALLLGDSALYLCASISGQAMNTEAFFGQGTRLTVV.

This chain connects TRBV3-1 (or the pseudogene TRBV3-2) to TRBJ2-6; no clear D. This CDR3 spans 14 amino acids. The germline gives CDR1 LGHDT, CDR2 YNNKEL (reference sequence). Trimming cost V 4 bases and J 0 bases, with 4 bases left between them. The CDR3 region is CASSLSSGANVLTF. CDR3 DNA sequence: TGTGCCAGCAGCCTGAGCTCTGGGGCCAACGTCCTGACTTTC.

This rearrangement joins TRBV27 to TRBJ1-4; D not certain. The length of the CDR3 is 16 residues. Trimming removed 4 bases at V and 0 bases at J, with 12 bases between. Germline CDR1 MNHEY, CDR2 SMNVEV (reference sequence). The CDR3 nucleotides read TGTGCCAGCAGTTCTTTAACCACAGCAACTAATGAAAAACTGTTTTTT. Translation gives CASSSLTTATNEKLFF.

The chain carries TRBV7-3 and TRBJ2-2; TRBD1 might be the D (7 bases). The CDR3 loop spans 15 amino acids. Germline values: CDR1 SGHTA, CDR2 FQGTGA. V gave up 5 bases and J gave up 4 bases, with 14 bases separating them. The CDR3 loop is CASSRRQGGTGELFF. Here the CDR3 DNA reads TGTGCCAGCAGCCGGAGACAGGGAGGCACCGGGGAGCTGTTTTTT.

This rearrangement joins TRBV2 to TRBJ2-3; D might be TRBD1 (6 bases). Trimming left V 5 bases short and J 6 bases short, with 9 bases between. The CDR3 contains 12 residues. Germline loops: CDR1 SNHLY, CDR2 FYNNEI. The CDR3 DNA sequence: TGTGCCAGCAGTCTGGGGGCCGATACGCAGTATTTT. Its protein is CASSLGADTQYF.

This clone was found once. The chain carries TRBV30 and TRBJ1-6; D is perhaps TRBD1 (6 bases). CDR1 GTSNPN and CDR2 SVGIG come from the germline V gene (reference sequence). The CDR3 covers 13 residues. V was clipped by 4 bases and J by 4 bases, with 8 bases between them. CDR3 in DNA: TGTGCCTGGAAGGACAGTTATAATTCACCCCTCCACTTT. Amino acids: CAWKDSYNSPLHF.

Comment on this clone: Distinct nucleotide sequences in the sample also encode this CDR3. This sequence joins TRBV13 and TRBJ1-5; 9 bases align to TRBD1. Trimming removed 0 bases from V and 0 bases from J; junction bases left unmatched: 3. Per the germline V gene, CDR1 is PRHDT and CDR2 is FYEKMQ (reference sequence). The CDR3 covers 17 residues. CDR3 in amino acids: CASSLGTGGNSNQPQHF. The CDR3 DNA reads TGTGCCAGCAGCTTAGGGACAGGGGGGAATAGCAATCAGCCCCAGCATTTT. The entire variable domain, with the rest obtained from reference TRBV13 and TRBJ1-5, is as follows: AAGVIQSPRHLIKEKRETATLKCYPIPRHDTVYWYQQGPGQDPQFLISFYEKMQSDKGSIPDRFSAQQFSDYHSELNMSSLELGDSALYFCASSLGTGGNSNQPQHFGDGTRLSIL.

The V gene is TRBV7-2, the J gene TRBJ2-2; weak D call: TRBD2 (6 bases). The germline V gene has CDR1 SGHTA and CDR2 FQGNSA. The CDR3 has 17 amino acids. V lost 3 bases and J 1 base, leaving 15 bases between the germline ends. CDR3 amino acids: CASSFGGALRNTGELFF. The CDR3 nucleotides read TGTGCCAGCAGCTTTGGAGGGGCCCTTCGGAACACCGGGGAGCTGTTTTTT.

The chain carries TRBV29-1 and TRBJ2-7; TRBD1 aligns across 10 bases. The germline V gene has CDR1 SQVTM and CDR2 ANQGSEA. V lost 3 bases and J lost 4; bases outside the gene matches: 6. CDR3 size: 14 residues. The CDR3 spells CSVEGGTGAYEQYF. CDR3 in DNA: TGCAGCGTTGAGGGGGGGACAGGGGCATACGAGCAGTACTTC.

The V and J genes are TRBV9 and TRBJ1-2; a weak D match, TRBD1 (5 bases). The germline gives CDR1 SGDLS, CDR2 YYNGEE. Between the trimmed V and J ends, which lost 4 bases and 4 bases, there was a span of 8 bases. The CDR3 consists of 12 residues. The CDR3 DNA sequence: TGTGCCAGCAGCCCAGGGCTCTATGGCTACACCTTC. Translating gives CASSPGLYGYTF.

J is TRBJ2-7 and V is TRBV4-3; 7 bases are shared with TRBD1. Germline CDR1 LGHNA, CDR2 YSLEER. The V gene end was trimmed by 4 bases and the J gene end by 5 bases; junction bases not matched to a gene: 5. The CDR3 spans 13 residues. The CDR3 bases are TGCGCCAGCAGCCGGGACAGCCTCGACGAGCAGTACTTC. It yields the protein CASSRDSLDEQYF.

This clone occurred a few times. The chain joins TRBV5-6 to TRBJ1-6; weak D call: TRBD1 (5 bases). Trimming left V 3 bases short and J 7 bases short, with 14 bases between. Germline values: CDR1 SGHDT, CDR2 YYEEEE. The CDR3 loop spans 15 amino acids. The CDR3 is CASSSGLRLNSPLHF. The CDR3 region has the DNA TGTGCCAGCAGCTCGGGACTCCGGCTCAATTCACCCCTCCACTTT.

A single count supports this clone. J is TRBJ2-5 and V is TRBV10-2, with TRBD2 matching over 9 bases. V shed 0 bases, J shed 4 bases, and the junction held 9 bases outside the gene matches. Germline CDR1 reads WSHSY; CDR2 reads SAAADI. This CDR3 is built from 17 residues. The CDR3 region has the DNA TGCGCCAGCAGTGAGTCGATTAGGCGGGGGGGCCGAGAGACCCAGTACTTC. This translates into CASSESIRRGGRETQYF.

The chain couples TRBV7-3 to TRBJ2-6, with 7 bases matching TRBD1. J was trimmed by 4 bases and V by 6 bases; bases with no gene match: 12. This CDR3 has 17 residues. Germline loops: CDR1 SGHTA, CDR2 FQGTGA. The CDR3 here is CASSPDRVRWGANVLTF. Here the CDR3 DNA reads TGTGCCAGCAGTCCAGACAGGGTTCGGTGGGGGGCCAACGTCCTGACTTTC.

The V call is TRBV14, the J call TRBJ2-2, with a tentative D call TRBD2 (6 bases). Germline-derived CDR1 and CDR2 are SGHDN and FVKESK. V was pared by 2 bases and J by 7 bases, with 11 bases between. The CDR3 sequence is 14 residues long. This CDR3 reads CASSQQLAGGELFF. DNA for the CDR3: TGTGCCAGCAGCCAACAACTAGCCGGCGGGGAGCTGTTTTTT.

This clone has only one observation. Here the CDR3 DNA reads TGTGCCAGCAGCCTAGCCGGGACAGGGGATCAGCCCCAGCATTTT. This sequence encodes CASSLAGTGDQPQHF. The V call is TRBV4-2, the J call TRBJ1-5, with TRBD1 matching over 10 bases. The CDR3 consists of 15 residues. The junction had 5 bases not matched to a gene; V was cut back by 4 bases and J by 5 bases. CDR1 is LGHNA, CDR2 YNFKEQ, per germline.